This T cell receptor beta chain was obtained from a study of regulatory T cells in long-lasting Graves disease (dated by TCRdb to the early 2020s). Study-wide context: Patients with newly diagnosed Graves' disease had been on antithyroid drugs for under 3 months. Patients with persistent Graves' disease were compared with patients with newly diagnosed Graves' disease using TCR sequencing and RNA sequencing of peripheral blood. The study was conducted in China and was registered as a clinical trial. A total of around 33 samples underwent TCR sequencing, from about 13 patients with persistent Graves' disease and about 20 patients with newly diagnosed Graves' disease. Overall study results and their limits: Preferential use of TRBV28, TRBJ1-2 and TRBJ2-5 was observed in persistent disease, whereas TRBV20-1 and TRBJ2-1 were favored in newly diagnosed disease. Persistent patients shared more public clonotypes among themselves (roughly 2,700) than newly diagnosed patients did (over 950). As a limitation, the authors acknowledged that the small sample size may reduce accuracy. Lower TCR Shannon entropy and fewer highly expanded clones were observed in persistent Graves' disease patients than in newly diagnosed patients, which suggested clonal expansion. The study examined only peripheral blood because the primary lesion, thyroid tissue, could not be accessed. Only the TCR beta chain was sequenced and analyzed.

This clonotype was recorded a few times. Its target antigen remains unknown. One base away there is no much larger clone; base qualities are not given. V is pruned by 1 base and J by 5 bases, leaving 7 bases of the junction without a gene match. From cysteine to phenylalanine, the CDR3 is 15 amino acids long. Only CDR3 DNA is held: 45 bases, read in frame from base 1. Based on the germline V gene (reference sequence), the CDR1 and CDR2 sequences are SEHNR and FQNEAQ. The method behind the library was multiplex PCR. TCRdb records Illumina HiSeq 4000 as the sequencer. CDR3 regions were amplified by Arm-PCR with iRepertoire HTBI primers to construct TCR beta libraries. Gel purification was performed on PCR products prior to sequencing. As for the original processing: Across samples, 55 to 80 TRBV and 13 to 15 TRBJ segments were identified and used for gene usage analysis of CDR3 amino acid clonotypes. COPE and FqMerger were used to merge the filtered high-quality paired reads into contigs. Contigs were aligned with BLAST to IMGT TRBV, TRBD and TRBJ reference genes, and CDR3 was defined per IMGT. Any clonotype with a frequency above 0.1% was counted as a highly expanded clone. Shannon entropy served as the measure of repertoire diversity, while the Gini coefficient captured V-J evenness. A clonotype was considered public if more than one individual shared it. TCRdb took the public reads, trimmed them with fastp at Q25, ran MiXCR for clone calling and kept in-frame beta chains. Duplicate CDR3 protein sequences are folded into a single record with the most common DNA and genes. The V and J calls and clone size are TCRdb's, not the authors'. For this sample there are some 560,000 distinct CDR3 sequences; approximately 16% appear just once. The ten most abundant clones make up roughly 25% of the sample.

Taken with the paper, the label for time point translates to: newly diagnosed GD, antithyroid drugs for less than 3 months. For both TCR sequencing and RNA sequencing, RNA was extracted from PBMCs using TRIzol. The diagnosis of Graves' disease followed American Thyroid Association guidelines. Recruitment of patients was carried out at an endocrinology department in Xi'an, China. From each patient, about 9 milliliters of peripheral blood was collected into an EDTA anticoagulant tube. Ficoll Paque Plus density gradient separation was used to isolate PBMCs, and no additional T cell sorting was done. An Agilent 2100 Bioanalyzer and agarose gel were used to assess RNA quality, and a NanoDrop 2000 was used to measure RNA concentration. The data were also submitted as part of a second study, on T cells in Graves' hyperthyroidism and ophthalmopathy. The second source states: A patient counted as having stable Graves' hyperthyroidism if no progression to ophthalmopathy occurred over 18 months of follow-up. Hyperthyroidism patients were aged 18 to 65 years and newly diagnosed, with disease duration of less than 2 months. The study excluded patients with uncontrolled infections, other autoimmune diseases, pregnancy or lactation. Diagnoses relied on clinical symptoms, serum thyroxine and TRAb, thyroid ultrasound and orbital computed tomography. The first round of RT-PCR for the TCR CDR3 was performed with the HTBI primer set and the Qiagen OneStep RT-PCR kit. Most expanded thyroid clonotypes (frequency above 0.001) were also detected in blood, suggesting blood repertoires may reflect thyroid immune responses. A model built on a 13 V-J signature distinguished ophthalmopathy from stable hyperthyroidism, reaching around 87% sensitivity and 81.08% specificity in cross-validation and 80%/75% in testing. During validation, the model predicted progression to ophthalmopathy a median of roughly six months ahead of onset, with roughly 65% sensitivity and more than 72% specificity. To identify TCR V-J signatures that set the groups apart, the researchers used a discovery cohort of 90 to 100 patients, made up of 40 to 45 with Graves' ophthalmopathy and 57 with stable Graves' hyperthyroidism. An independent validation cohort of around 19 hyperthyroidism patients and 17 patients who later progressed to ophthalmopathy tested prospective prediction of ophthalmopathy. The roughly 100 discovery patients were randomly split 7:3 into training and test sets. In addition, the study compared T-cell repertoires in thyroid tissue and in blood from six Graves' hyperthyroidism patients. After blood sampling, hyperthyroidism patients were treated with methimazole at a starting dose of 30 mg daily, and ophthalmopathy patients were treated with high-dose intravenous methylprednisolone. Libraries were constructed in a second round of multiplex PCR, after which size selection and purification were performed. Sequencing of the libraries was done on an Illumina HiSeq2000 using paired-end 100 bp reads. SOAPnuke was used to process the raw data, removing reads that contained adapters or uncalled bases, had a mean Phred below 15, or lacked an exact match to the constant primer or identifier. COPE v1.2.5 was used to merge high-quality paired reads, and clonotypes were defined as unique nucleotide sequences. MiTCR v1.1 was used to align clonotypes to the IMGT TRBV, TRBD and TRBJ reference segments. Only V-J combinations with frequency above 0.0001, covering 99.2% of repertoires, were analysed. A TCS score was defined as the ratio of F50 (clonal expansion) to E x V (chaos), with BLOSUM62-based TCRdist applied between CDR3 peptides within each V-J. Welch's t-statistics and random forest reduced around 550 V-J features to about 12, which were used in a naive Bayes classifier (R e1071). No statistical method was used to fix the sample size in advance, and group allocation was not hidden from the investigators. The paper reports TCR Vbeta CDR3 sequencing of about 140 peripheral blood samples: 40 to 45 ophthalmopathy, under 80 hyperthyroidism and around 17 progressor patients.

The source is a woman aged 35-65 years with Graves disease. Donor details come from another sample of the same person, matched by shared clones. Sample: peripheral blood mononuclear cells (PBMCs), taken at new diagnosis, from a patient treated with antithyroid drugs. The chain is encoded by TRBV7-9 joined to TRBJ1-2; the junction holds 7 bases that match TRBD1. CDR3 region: CASSLEQGTAYGYTF. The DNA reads TGTGCCAGCAGCTTAGAACAGGGGACCGCTTATGGCTACACCTTC.